The sequence of this TCR beta chain was determined in a study of metastatic and nonmetastatic thyroid tumors (dated by TCRdb to between 2020 and 2021). For the study in its entirety: Repertoires from peripheral blood and from tumor or nodule tissue samples of malignant and benign thyroid patients were compared.

This clone was recorded a few times. The antigen it binds to is not known. Base quality data are lacking; no much larger clone is found one base away. Results the study describes overall, beyond this receptor: In both blood and tumor samples, TCR beta diversity was reported to be significantly higher in malignant tumors than in benign nodules.

Before undergoing thyroid surgery, none of the patients had been given any kind of treatment. Using T-cell receptor beta sequencing, the study looked back at clinical samples from patients collected from about 2011 to 2018. Library preparation used PCR. TCRdb names Illumina HiSeq 4000 as the instrument used. The TCR beta-chain CDR3 region of each patient was profiled by high-throughput sequencing. The authors' analysis ran thus. The researchers built a classifier to tell apart papillary thyroid cancer patients with distant metastasis, based on CDR3 differences among clinicopathological groups. The Shannon index was used to measure repertoire diversity, and the Morisita-Horn index was used to measure how similar tumor and blood repertoires were. TCRdb redid the processing of the public reads, applying fastp at Q25 and MiXCR, and retained in-frame beta chains. The V and J calls follow TCRdb's processing rather than the paper's. The sample table shows tens of thousands of clones, and roughly 20% are seen once. The ten biggest clones cover about 22% of the sample.

This clonotype was sampled from a female donor with papillary thyroid cancer or a benign thyroid nodule (not recorded which). Some clones in this sample may be carry-over from other donors' samples. The sample comprised blood.

The DNA sequence is as follows: TGTGCCAGCAGCATAACCGGGACAGGGAACACTGAAGCTTTCTTT. It is translated as CASSITGTGNTEAFF. The V and J genes are TRBV6-1 and TRBJ1-1, and 8 junctional nucleotides match TRBD1. The CDR3 has 15 amino acids, counting the end cysteine and phenylalanine. Left in the record is the CDR3 DNA by itself, 45 bases read in frame from the first base. V and J are trimmed by 6 bases and 1 base, and the gene matches miss 7 bases of the junction. As encoded in the germline V gene, CDR1 is MNHNS while CDR2 is SASEGT.